The 29 T cell receptor beta chains reported below all come from one sample, sequenced in a study of blood T cell repertoires in COVID-19. Produced via immunoSEQ multiplex PCR; TCRdb's table is partial and in-frame only. The sample lists 55,000 to 80,000 clones, more than 80% occurring once. The sample comprised peripheral blood. The receptors were gathered from a man over 45 with acute or convalescent COVID-19.

The chain couples TRBV18 to TRBJ1-2, with D perhaps TRBD1 (5 bases). Germline-derived CDR1 and CDR2 are KGHSH and LQKENI. The V end was cut by 3 bases, the J end by 10 bases, with 15 bases between. This CDR3 has 13 residues. The CDR3, as DNA: TGTGCCAGCTCACCCCCCCCGGGGCGGGACTACACCTTC. Protein sequence: CASSPPPGRDYTF.

The chain carries TRBV19 and TRBJ2-1, with 10 bases matching TRBD2. CDR3 length: 15 residues. The junction had 1 base not matched to a gene; V was cut back by 5 bases and J by 0 bases. Germline assignment: CDR1 LNHDA and CDR2 SQIVND (reference sequence). For the CDR3, the DNA is TGTGCCAGTAGTCTAGCGGGGGACTCCTACAATGAGCAGTTCTTC. Residues: CASSLAGDSYNEQFF.

This sequence joins TRBV18 and TRBJ2-2, with D tentatively TRBD2 (6 bases). Germline CDR1 and CDR2: KGHSH and LQKENI. This CDR3 spans 17 amino acids. The V gene lost 4 bases and the J gene lost 0 bases, with 15 bases spanning the gap. As DNA, the CDR3 is TGTGCCAGCTCACTAGCGGCGTCGTACTCGAACACCGGGGAGCTGTTTTTT. Its protein product is CASSLAASYSNTGELFF.

This chain connects TRBV5-1 to TRBJ1-4, with D perhaps matching TRBD1 (5 bases). The CDR3 spans 14 residues. Germline V gene lookup returns CDR1 SGHRS and CDR2 YFSETQ. V was clipped by 5 bases and J by 5 bases, with 13 bases between them. CDR3 sequence reads: CASRAGLGNEKLFF. The DNA of the CDR3 is TGCGCCAGCAGGGCGGGACTGGGGAATGAAAAACTGTTTTTT.

This clone was seen a single time. The CDR3 reads CATQQRQGVTGELFF. The CDR3 DNA is TGTGCCACCCAACAGAGACAGGGTGTAACCGGGGAGCTGTTTTTT. The chain couples TRBV19 to TRBJ2-2; TRBD1 aligns across 7 bases. V lost 10 bases to trimming and J lost 5 bases; unmatched junction nucleotides: 13. Germline V gene sequence: CDR1 LNHDA, CDR2 SQIVND (reference sequence). This CDR3 comprises 15 residues.

This rearrangement joins TRBV6-6 to TRBJ2-7, with a possible D match to TRBD2 (6 bases). The germline V gene encodes CDR1 MNHNY and CDR2 SVGAGI (reference sequence). V was pared by 4 bases and J by 7 bases, with 17 bases between. The CDR3 sequence is 14 residues long. The CDR3 nucleotides read TGTGCCAGCAGTTCCCCGGGATCGGGGGAGGAGCAGTACGTC. Amino acid sequence: CASSSPGSGEEQYV.

CDR3 residues: CASSLGLASLNEQFF. The CDR3 region has the DNA TGTGCCAGCAGCTTGGGACTAGCGTCACTCAATGAGCAGTTCTTC. The genes are TRBV5-8 and TRBJ2-1; 8 bases align to TRBD2. The junction had 5 bases not matched to a gene; V was cut back by 0 bases and J by 6 bases. The CDR3 has 15 residues. From germline, CDR1 is SGHTS and CDR2 YDEGEE.

The J gene is TRBJ2-7, the V gene TRBV28, with 7 bases identical to TRBD1. CDR3 length equals 14 residues. Looked up from germline, CDR1 is MDHEN and CDR2 is SYDVKM. Germline trimming cut 6 bases from V and 2 bases from J; bases unmatched to any gene: 7. The CDR3 bases are TGTGCCAGCAGAGGGACAGATTATACCTACGAGCAGTACTTC. It translates to CASRGTDYTYEQYF.

The chain recombines TRBV6-6 with TRBJ2-1, with 13 bases identical to TRBD2. The junction had 8 bases not matched to a gene; V was cut back by 5 bases and J by 4 bases. This CDR3 has 17 amino acids. Germline CDR1 MNHNY, CDR2 SVGAGI (reference sequence). The CDR3 region has the DNA TGTGCCAGCAGTCACCGGACTAGCGGGAGTCGTTACAATGAGCAGTTCTTC. Translating gives CASSHRTSGSRYNEQFF.

The rearrangement joins TRBV5-1 to TRBJ2-1, with TRBD1 identical over 9 bases. V trimming: 4 bases; J trimming: 5 bases; junction bases outside the gene matches: 4. CDR3 length: 14 residues. Germline CDR1 is SGHRS and CDR2 is YFSETQ. The chain's CDR3 is CASSIGTGNNEQFF. The DNA of the CDR3 is TGCGCCAGCAGCATCGGGACAGGGAACAATGAGCAGTTCTTC. Using reference TRBV5-1 and TRBJ2-1 for the parts outside the CDR3, the full variable domain is KAGVTQTPRYLIKTRGQQVTLSCSPISGHRSVSWYQQTPGQGLQFLFEYFSETQRNKGNFPGRFSGRQFSNSRSEMNVSTLELGDSALYLCASSIGTGNNEQFFGPGTRLTVL.

The CDR3 sequence is CASSYRTSYEQYF. The CDR3 DNA follows: TGTGCCAGCAGTTATAGGACTTCCTACGAGCAGTACTTC. The gene calls are TRBV6-2 or TRBV6-3 and TRBJ2-7; D possibly corresponds to TRBD2 (5 bases). This CDR3 has 13 amino acids. Trimming shortened V by 3 bases and J by 1 base, and 7 bases separated the two germline ends. The germline gives CDR1 MNHEY, CDR2 SVGEGT.

This sequence joins TRBV6-1 and TRBJ2-1, with 7 nucleotides matching TRBD2. The germline V gene has CDR1 MNHNS and CDR2 SASEGT. The CDR3 sequence is 15 residues long. With V trimmed by 2 bases and J by 4 bases, 5 bases remained unmatched. For the CDR3, the DNA is TGTGCCAGCAGTGAATGGGGGGGAGTGTACAATGAGCAGTTCTTC. It encodes CASSEWGGVYNEQFF.

V and J are TRBV19 and TRBJ1-1, with D tentatively TRBD1 (6 bases). The length of the CDR3 is 13 residues. CDR1 is LNHDA and CDR2 is SQIVND in the germline V gene (reference sequence). Trimming pared 10 bases from V and 4 bases from J, leaving 16 bases between. The CDR3 protein is CATLNRDTTEAFF. The CDR3 DNA reads TGTGCCACCCTAAACCGGGACACCACTGAAGCTTTCTTT.

The rearrangement links TRBV7-2 to TRBJ2-3; TRBD2 agrees at 11 bases. The CDR3 consists of 17 residues. Germline trimming cut 5 bases from V and 5 bases from J; bases unmatched to any gene: 12. In germline, CDR1 is SGHTA, CDR2 FQGNSA. The CDR3 loop is CASSMPGLAEVGDTQYF. CDR3 nucleotide sequence: TGTGCCAGCAGCATGCCGGGACTAGCGGAAGTGGGAGATACGCAGTATTTT.

This chain uses TRBV7-2 with TRBJ2-7; 15 nucleotides line up with TRBD2. Germline loops: CDR1 SGHTA, CDR2 FQGNSA. The CDR3 has 15 amino acids. V lost 4 bases to trimming and J lost 6 bases; unmatched junction nucleotides: 4. The CDR3 DNA reads TGTGCCAGCAGCTCGGGACTAGCGGGAGGTGGCGAGCAGTACTTC. The encoded protein is CASSSGLAGGGEQYF.

V is TRBV2 and J is TRBJ2-2; D is perhaps TRBD2 (6 bases). Trimming cost V 5 bases and J 5 bases, with 15 bases left between them. CDR1 and CDR2 (germline): SNHLY, FYNNEI. The CDR3 length is 15 residues. CDR3 loop: CASSRDGRSTGELFF. The CDR3 DNA reads as TGTGCCAGCAGTCGCGACGGGAGATCGACCGGGGAGCTGTTTTTT. The whole variable domain, filled in from reference TRBV2 and TRBJ2-2, reads EPEVTQTPSHQVTQMGQEVILRCVPISNHLYFYWYRQILGQKVEFLVSFYNNEISEKSEIFDDQFSVERPDGSNFTLKIRSTKLEDSAMYFCASSRDGRSTGELFFGEGSRLTVL.

This clone was recorded once. This sequence joins TRBV2 and TRBJ1-5; no firm D call. Germline V CDR1 and CDR2: SNHLY, FYNNEI. The CDR3 runs 13 residues. V was cut by 3 bases and J by 0 bases, with 3 bases left in between. Here the CDR3 DNA reads TGTGCCAGCAGTGACAATAGCAATCAGCCCCAGCATTTT. This gives the protein CASSDNSNQPQHF.

The chain employs TRBV6-1 and TRBJ2-7; 7 bases fit TRBD1. The germline gives CDR1 MNHNS, CDR2 SASEGT. With V trimmed by 3 bases and J by 1 base, 6 bases remained unmatched. This CDR3 has 15 residues. DNA for the CDR3: TGTGCCAGCAGTGAGTACATGGGACAGTCCTACGAGCAGTACTTC. Protein product: CASSEYMGQSYEQYF.

This chain uses TRBV27 with TRBJ1-5; TRBD1 might be the D (6 bases). This CDR3 comprises 15 residues. CDR1 is MNHEY, CDR2 SMNVEV, per germline (reference sequence). The ends were cut back, 5 bases at V and 2 bases at J, with 13 bases in the middle. This CDR3 is CASSANREGNQPQHF. The CDR3, as DNA: TGTGCCAGCAGTGCGAACAGGGAAGGCAATCAGCCCCAGCATTTT.

The chain couples TRBV12-3 or TRBV12-4 to TRBJ2-5, with TRBD1 as a possible D gene (6 bases). The CDR3 is made up of 12 amino acids. V gave up 7 bases and J gave up 5 bases, with 11 bases separating them. The CDR3, as DNA: TGTGCCAGCACCCAGAGGGGGGAGACCCAGTACTTC. Amino acid sequence: CASTQRGETQYF.

The chain recombines TRBV27 with TRBJ2-7, with D unclear. Trimming pared 6 bases from V and 3 bases from J, leaving 6 bases between. The CDR3 spans 11 residues. Germline assignment: CDR1 MNHEY and CDR2 SMNVEV (reference sequence). CDR3 region: CASRHNYEQYF. The CDR3 DNA reads TGTGCCAGCAGACACAACTACGAGCAGTACTTC.

V and J are TRBV7-2 and TRBJ2-1; 7 nucleotides match TRBD2. V lost 7 bases to trimming and J lost 5 bases; unmatched junction nucleotides: 11. Germline-derived CDR1 and CDR2 are SGHTA and FQGNSA. CDR3 length equals 15 residues. The CDR3 nucleotides read TGTGCCAGCAACGGCCTGGGACTACCGGACAATGAGCAGTTCTTC. This gives the protein CASNGLGLPDNEQFF.

The CDR3 DNA follows: TGTGCCAGCAGGGACAGGGGGCTTCTGGAGAGCACTGAAGCTTTCTTT. Encoded protein: CASRDRGLLESTEAFF. The V and J genes are TRBV28 and TRBJ1-1, with 11 positions matching TRBD1. CDR3 length: 16 amino acids. CDR1 and CDR2 from the germline V gene are MDHEN and SYDVKM. Germline trimming cut 6 bases from V and 4 bases from J; bases unmatched to any gene: 10. The full variable domain, rest sourced from reference TRBV28 and TRBJ1-1, is DVKVTQSSRYLVKRTGEKVFLECVQDMDHENMFWYRQDPGLGLRLIYFSYDVKMKEKGDIPEGYSVSREKKERFSLILESASTNQTSMYLCASRDRGLLESTEAFFGQGTRLTVV.

This chain uses TRBV7-6 with TRBJ2-1, with 8 bases lining up with TRBD2. CDR3 length: 16 amino acids. CDR1 is SGHVS, CDR2 FNYEAQ, per germline. V lost 5 bases and J lost 8; bases outside the gene matches: 14. CDR3 nucleotides: TGTGCCAGCAGCCCCAAAGCGGGAGCTGTCGGCGATGAGCAGTTCTTC. This codes for CASSPKAGAVGDEQFF.

The genes are TRBV2 and TRBJ2-5; D not certain. This CDR3 contains 13 residues. The germline CDR1 and CDR2 sequences are SNHLY and FYNNEI. The V gene lost 4 bases and the J gene lost 8 bases, with 14 bases spanning the gap. The DNA for the CDR3 is TGTGCCAGCAGTGTCAACTCCCCTTCAACCCAGTACTTC. Residues: CASSVNSPSTQYF.

V usage is TRBV7-2 and J usage is TRBJ1-2; unclear D gene. Germline V gene sequence: CDR1 SGHTA, CDR2 FQGNSA. The length of the CDR3 is 14 residues. Trimming took 0 bases from V and 6 from J, leaving 11 bases between them. CDR3 DNA: TGTGCCAGCAGCTTAGCCAGGTCCGGGGATGGCTACACCTTC. Amino acids: CASSLARSGDGYTF.

This chain links TRBV24-1 with TRBJ2-6, with 10 positions matching TRBD1. The V and J ends lost 9 bases and 2 bases, in that order; junction bases with no gene match: 6. The CDR3 covers 16 residues. Germline values: CDR1 KGHDR, CDR2 SFDVKD. The CDR3 DNA follows: TGTGCCACCGGAGGAGGGACAGGGGCTGGGGCCAACGTCCTGACTTTC. As protein: CATGGGTGAGANVLTF.

The J gene is TRBJ2-1, the V gene TRBV7-2; D might be TRBD2 (6 bases). V lost 5 bases, J lost 0 bases, and 8 bases lay in between. In germline, CDR1 is SGHTA, CDR2 FQGNSA. CDR3 length equals 14 residues. The CDR3 sequence: CASSPSASYNEQFF. CDR3 in DNA: TGTGCCAGCAGCCCTAGCGCCTCCTACAATGAGCAGTTCTTC. The variable domain in full, completed from reference TRBV7-2 and TRBJ2-1, reads GAGVSQSPSNKVTEKGKDVELRCDPISGHTALYWYRQSLGQGLEFLIYFQGNSAPDKSGLPSDRFSAERTGGSVSTLTIQRTQQEDSAVYLCASSPSASYNEQFFGPGTRLTVL.

The V call is TRBV4-2, the J call TRBJ1-4, with TRBD1 identical over 7 bases. V lost 2 bases to trimming and J lost 2 bases; unmatched junction nucleotides: 11. The CDR3 runs to 18 residues. Germline V CDR1 and CDR2: LGHNA, YNFKEQ. The CDR3 DNA reads as TGTGCCAGCAGCCAACCACCCGGCACAGGGGCCACTAATGAAAAACTGTTTTTT. This translates into CASSQPPGTGATNEKLFF.